This TCR beta chain was observed in a study of shared T cell receptors in the human thymus. Method: immunoSEQ multiplex PCR; TCRdb's copy keeps in-frame clones and lacks some. The sample records hundreds of thousands of clones, around 87% being singletons. The CDR3 loop spans 16 amino acids. The sample also formed part of further work on human thymus T cells.

This TCR derives from a boy under three years old with a congenital heart defect. The sequenced sample consisted of thymocytes. The chain couples TRBV21-1 to TRBJ2-5; the D call in the table, TRBD2, was not verified against the DNA. TRBV21-1 is a known pseudogene. CDR3 amino acids: CARLETSGVGGETQYF. The CDR3 bases are TGTGCCCGCTTAGAGACTAGCGGAGTTGGGGGGGAGACCCAGTACTTC.